The 11 T cell receptor beta chains below all came from one sample that was sequenced in a study of blood T cell repertoires in COVID-19. Libraries were prepared by immunoSEQ multiplex PCR; TCRdb keeps only in-frame clonotypes and omits some of them. Counted here are around 100,000 clones, 70% to 90% occurring once; the ten biggest clones make up just under 20%. Sequencing input: peripheral blood. These receptors all come from a human donor in a cohort sampled during active COVID-19.

The chain's CDR3 is CASSLATEHNSPLHF. CDR3 DNA sequence: TGTGCCAGCAGCTTAGCGACGGAGCATAATTCACCCCTCCACTTT. The chain couples TRBV7-9 to TRBJ1-6; no reliable D call. This CDR3 is built from 15 residues. CDR1 is SEHNR and CDR2 is FQNEAQ in the germline V gene (reference sequence). Deletions cut 0 bases from V and 5 bases from J, with 8 bases between.

The chain uses TRBV29-1 and TRBJ2-5, with 11 bases fitting TRBD2. CDR1 is SQVTM and CDR2 is ANQGSEA in the germline V gene. The CDR3 has 13 residues. J gave up 10 bases and V 1 base, and 5 bases lay outside the gene matches. CDR3 nucleotide sequence: TGCAGCGTTGAAGTCGCTAGCGGGAGGATCCAGTACTTC. Translating it yields CSVEVASGRIQYF.

The chain employs TRBV6-6 and TRBJ2-7; D is ambiguous. This CDR3 comprises 13 residues. Trimming removed 2 bases from V and 6 bases from J, with 11 bases in between. Germline-derived CDR1 and CDR2 are MNHNY and SVGAGI (reference sequence). CDR3 DNA sequence: TGTGCCAGCAGTTACCCACCCCCGGGCGAGCAGTACTTC. This gives the protein CASSYPPPGEQYF.

This clone has a handful of counts. The genes are TRBV7-3 and TRBJ2-1; 11 bases are a match to TRBD2. Germline CDR1 reads SGHTA; CDR2 reads FQGTGA. The CDR3 has 19 amino acids. V dropped 4 bases and J dropped 0; count of bases not matched to a gene: 11. Here the CDR3 reads CASSSPSSGGMSSYNEQFF. Written as DNA, the CDR3 is TGTGCCAGCAGCTCACCATCTAGCGGGGGGATGAGCTCCTACAATGAGCAGTTCTTC.

The chain links TRBV6-1 to TRBJ2-5, with D possibly being TRBD1 (6 bases). The germline CDR1 and CDR2 sequences are MNHNS and SASEGT. This CDR3 has 15 amino acids. V lost 2 bases, J lost 4 bases, and 14 bases lay in between. The CDR3 loop is CASSESLQGSETQYF. CDR3 coding DNA: TGTGCCAGCAGTGAATCCCTCCAGGGGTCAGAGACCCAGTACTTC.

J is TRBJ2-1 and V is TRBV7-6, with TRBD2 matching 8 bases. Germline V CDR1 and CDR2: SGHVS, FNYEAQ. This CDR3 has 15 residues. V was pared by 5 bases and J by 4 bases, with 7 bases of the junction left unmatched. CDR3 protein: CASSRAGAPYNEQFF. The DNA of the CDR3 is TGTGCCAGCAGCCGAGCGGGGGCCCCATACAATGAGCAGTTCTTC. The full variable domain, completed using reference TRBV7-6 and TRBJ2-1, is GAGVSQSPRYKVTKRGQDVALRCDPISGHVSLYWYRQALGQGPEFLTYFNYEAQQDKSGLPNDRFSAERPEGSISTLTIQRTEQRDSAMYRCASSRAGAPYNEQFFGPGTRLTVL.

The rearrangement joins TRBV2 to TRBJ1-1; unclear D gene. This CDR3 is built from 15 residues. CDR1 and CDR2 (germline): SNHLY, FYNNEI. Trimming removed 11 bases from V and 7 bases from J, with 26 bases in between. In DNA form, the CDR3 reads TGTGCCCCCCCGATGGGAGACATTTCAGTGGGTGAAGCTTTCTTT. This sequence encodes CAPPMGDISVGEAFF.

The rearrangement joins TRBV10-2 to TRBJ2-3; 7 bases are shared with TRBD1. Germline V gives CDR1 WSHSY, CDR2 SAAADI. CDR3 length equals 16 residues. V was clipped by 4 bases and J by 2 bases; unmatched bases: 9. CDR3 nucleotide sequence: TGCGCCAGCAGTGTGGTGACAGGGAAAGCCACAGATACGCAGTATTTT. This gives the protein CASSVVTGKATDTQYF.

The V gene is TRBV7-9, the J gene TRBJ2-7; 7 bases agree with TRBD1. CDR1 SEHNR and CDR2 FQNEAQ come from the germline V gene (reference sequence). CDR3 length: 15 amino acids. V lost 6 bases and J lost 1; bases outside the gene matches: 9. CDR3 sequence (DNA): TGTGCCAGCAGAAACACAGGGGCCACATCCTACGAGCAGTACTTC. This codes for CASRNTGATSYEQYF.

J is TRBJ2-3 and V is TRBV5-1, with D perhaps TRBD2 (5 bases). Looked up from germline, CDR1 is SGHRS and CDR2 is YFSETQ. V lost 2 bases, J lost 0 bases, and 16 bases lay in between. The CDR3 has 17 residues. DNA for the CDR3: TGCGCCAGCAGCTTCGGTCGCTTAGCGTCCAGCACAGATACGCAGTATTTT. Translated, it gives CASSFGRLASSTDTQYF.

The genes are TRBV7-9 and TRBJ2-7, with TRBD2 as a possible D gene (5 bases). CDR1 and CDR2 from the germline V gene are SEHNR and FQNEAQ (reference sequence). CDR3 length: 14 amino acids. Trimming removed 6 bases from V and 2 bases from J, with 14 bases in between. In DNA, the CDR3 is TGTGCCAGCAGACTGAGCGGAGCGGCCTACGAGCAGTACTTC. Amino acids: CASRLSGAAYEQYF. Together with reference TRBV7-9 and TRBJ2-7, the CDR3 gives the full variable domain: DTGVSQNPRHKITKRGQNVTFRCDPISEHNRLYWYRQTLGQGPEFLTYFQNEAQLEKSRLLSDRFSAERPKGSFSTLEIQRTEQGDSAMYLCASRLSGAAYEQYFGPGTRLTVT.